The rows below give T cell receptor beta chains drawn from one sample of a study of blood T cell repertoires in COVID-19. Here immunoSEQ multiplex PCR was the method, and the copy in TCRdb shows in-frame clones only, minus some. Of roughly 120,000 clones listed, approximately 77% were seen once; the top ten hold 7.9%. The sample comprised peripheral blood. The receptors were sampled from a human donor in a cohort sampled during active COVID-19. CDR3s include the opening cysteine and the closing phenylalanine or tryptophan. A D gene is named only where the DNA matches it firmly. Expanded clones get a size class; other rows say once, few or many, or leave the size out.

V,D,J,size,CDR3,DNA
TRBV4-1,TRBD2,TRBJ2-1,few,CASSQSGSHNEQFF,TGCGCCAGCAGCCAAAGCGGGAGCCACAATGAGCAGTTCTTC
TRBV2,NA,TRBJ1-5,few,CASTDQGSQPQHF,TGTGCCAGCACCGACCAGGGGTCTCAGCCCCAGCATTTT
TRBV27,NA,TRBJ2-7,NA,CASSLGGLTEQYF,TGTGCCAGCAGTTTAGGGGGACTTACCGAGCAGTACTTC
TRBV12-3/TRBV12-4,NA,TRBJ2-7,NA,CASSVGHSYEQYF,TGTGCCAGCAGTGTGGGACACTCCTACGAGCAGTACTTC
TRBV15,TRBD1,TRBJ2-2,NA,CATSRDRGLGTGELFF,TGTGCCACCAGCAGAGACAGGGGGCTTGGCACCGGGGAGCTGTTTTTT
TRBV5-4,TRBD2,TRBJ2-7,NA,CASSLWREGLEQYF,TGTGCCAGCAGCTTGTGGCGGGAGGGCCTCGAGCAGTACTTC
TRBV29-1,TRBD2,TRBJ2-7,NA,CSVELADSYEQYF,TGCAGCGTTGAACTAGCGGACTCCTACGAGCAGTACTTC
TRBV28,TRBD1,TRBJ2-7,NA,CASSLTGGPLEQYF,TGTGCCAGCAGTTTAACAGGGGGTCCTCTCGAGCAGTACTTC
TRBV5-1,NA,TRBJ1-1,few,CASSLGTAGETEAFF,TGCGCCAGCAGCTTGGGAACTGCAGGGGAGACTGAAGCTTTCTTT
TRBV19,TRBD1,TRBJ1-2,NA,CASRSQQGTHYGYTF,TGTGCCAGTAGGAGCCAACAGGGGACCCACTATGGCTACACCTTC
TRBV6-5,TRBD2,TRBJ2-3,NA,CASSRLAGTDTQYF,TGTGCCAGCAGCAGACTAGCCGGCACAGATACGCAGTATTTT
TRBV4-1,NA,TRBJ2-7,NA,CASSETFGGRPYEQYF,TGCGCCAGCAGCGAAACCTTTGGGGGCCGCCCTTACGAGCAGTACTTC
TRBV6-5,NA,TRBJ1-6,NA,CASRKGDSPLHF,TGTGCCAGCAGAAAAGGGGATTCACCCCTCCACTTT
TRBV9,NA,TRBJ1-3,NA,CASSVAGVNGNTIYF,TGTGCCAGCAGCGTAGCAGGTGTGAACGGAAACACCATATATTTT
TRBV2,NA,TRBJ1-2,NA,CASHRTFLREANYGYTF,TGTGCCAGCCACAGAACTTTCCTCAGGGAAGCTAACTATGGCTACACCTTC
TRBV4-1,TRBD1,TRBJ1-1,NA,CASSPTGGSTEAFF,TGCGCCAGCAGCCCGACAGGGGGGAGCACTGAAGCTTTCTTT
TRBV27,NA,TRBJ1-1,NA,CASREYLQGPEAFF,TGTGCCAGCCGCGAGTATCTACAGGGACCTGAAGCTTTCTTT
TRBV27,TRBD1,TRBJ1-3,NA,CASRAGGGNTIYF,TGTGCCAGCAGAGCAGGGGGCGGAAACACCATATATTTT
TRBV5-1,NA,TRBJ2-2,NA,CASSLAGANTGELFF,TGCGCCAGCAGCTTGGCAGGCGCGAACACCGGGGAGCTGTTTTTT
TRBV6-1,NA,TRBJ2-7,NA,CASSEGGGGTYEQYF,TGTGCCAGCAGTGAAGGCGGGGGCGGTACCTACGAGCAGTACTTC
TRBV9,NA,TRBJ1-2,NA,CASSALGEGSYTF,TGTGCCAGCAGCGCCCTAGGGGAGGGAAGCTACACCTTC
TRBV7-8,TRBD1,TRBJ1-1,few,CASSLATGGMNTEAFF,TGTGCCAGCAGCTTAGCGACAGGGGGTATGAACACTGAAGCTTTCTTT
TRBV4-1,TRBD1,TRBJ2-2,NA,CASSRYRGPSTGELFF,TGCGCCAGCAGCCGGTACAGGGGGCCTAGCACCGGGGAGCTGTTTTTT
TRBV6-6,NA,TRBJ2-7,NA,CASSYFREPYEQYF,TGTGCCAGCAGTTACTTTCGGGAACCTTACGAGCAGTACTTC
TRBV6-1,NA,TRBJ2-7,NA,CASSGASDRLTRGEQYF,TGTGCCAGCAGTGGCGCGTCTGACAGACTTACAAGAGGCGAGCAGTACTTC
TRBV7-2,TRBD1,TRBJ2-7,NA,CASNHPKPGQNSYEQYF,TGTGCCAGCAACCACCCCAAACCGGGACAGAACTCCTACGAGCAGTACTTC
TRBV7-9,TRBD2,TRBJ2-7,NA,CASSVRDYDEQYF,TGTGCCAGCAGCGTCCGGGACTACGACGAGCAGTACTTC
TRBV5-1,NA,TRBJ1-1,NA,CASRGSGYTEAFF,TGCGCCAGCAGAGGATCCGGGTATACTGAAGCTTTCTTT
TRBV3-1/TRBV3-2,NA,TRBJ1-3,NA,CASSQGAGNTIYF,TGTGCCAGCAGCCAAGGGGCGGGAAACACCATATATTTT
TRBV2,TRBD1,TRBJ1-1,NA,CASSEWDRGRVTEAFF,TGTGCCAGCAGTGAATGGGACAGGGGTAGAGTCACTGAAGCTTTCTTT
TRBV25-1,TRBD2,TRBJ2-5,NA,CASSEISGRDQETQYF,TGTGCCAGCAGTGAAATTAGCGGGAGGGATCAAGAGACCCAGTACTTC
TRBV10-3,TRBD2,TRBJ2-7,NA,CAISESSGKYEQYF,TGTGCCATCAGTGAGTCTAGCGGGAAGTACGAGCAGTACTTC
TRBV28,TRBD1,TRBJ1-4,NA,CASSIGTAATNEKLFF,TGTGCCAGCAGTATCGGGACAGCCGCAACTAATGAAAAACTGTTTTTT
TRBV7-2,TRBD2,TRBJ2-7,once,CASSLGLAGYEQYF,TGTGCCAGCAGCTTAGGACTAGCAGGCTACGAGCAGTACTTC
TRBV4-1,NA,TRBJ1-5,NA,CASSQGPRGNQPQHF,TGCGCCAGCAGCCAGGGGCCGCGGGGGAATCAGCCCCAGCATTTT
TRBV9,TRBD1,TRBJ1-4,NA,CASSAFDRGSSEKLFF,TGTGCCAGCAGCGCCTTCGACAGGGGGTCGAGTGAAAAACTGTTTTTT
TRBV5-4,NA,TRBJ2-2,NA,CASSLAGITGELFF,TGTGCCAGCAGCTTGGCAGGGATCACCGGGGAGCTGTTTTTT
TRBV5-1,TRBD2,TRBJ2-7,few,CASSLAGTSSYEQYF,TGCGCCAGCAGCTTGGCCGGGACTAGTTCCTACGAGCAGTACTTC
TRBV4-1,TRBD1,TRBJ1-6,few,CASSEGTGGLAPLHF,TGCGCCAGCAGCGAAGGGACAGGGGGCTTGGCACCCCTCCACTTT
TRBV6-5,NA,TRBJ1-2,few,CASSYPGGGYTF,TGTGCCAGCAGTTACCCGGGGGGAGGCTACACCTTC
TRBV3-1/TRBV3-2,TRBD1,TRBJ2-7,few,CASSQTGGDEQYF,TGTGCCAGCAGCCAAACAGGGGGCGACGAGCAGTACTTC
TRBV4-2,TRBD1,TRBJ1-2,NA,CASSQGDRGIKDGYTF,TGTGCCAGCAGCCAAGGGGACAGGGGGATAAAGGATGGCTACACCTTC
TRBV5-1,NA,TRBJ1-1,NA,CASRPTAGRTEAFF,TGCGCCAGCAGACCGACGGCAGGGAGGACTGAAGCTTTCTTT
TRBV4-2,TRBD2,TRBJ2-7,NA,CASSRGLGPYEQYF,TGTGCCAGCAGCCGAGGACTAGGCCCCTACGAGCAGTACTTC
TRBV6-2/TRBV6-3,TRBD2,TRBJ2-1,NA,CASSRGTNPPIGEQFF,TGTGCCAGCAGCCGCGGGACTAATCCCCCTATTGGTGAGCAGTTCTTC
TRBV4-2,NA,TRBJ2-6,NA,CASSRDRSGANVLTF,TGTGCCAGCAGCCGAGACAGGTCTGGGGCCAACGTCCTGACTTTC